These 15 T cell receptor beta chains came from one sample sequenced in a study of blood T cells in healthy people across ages. Alongside a J-beta primer mix, a sample-barcoded 5' primer served in a second PCR lasting about 7 to 11 cycles. TCRdb used MiXCR to reprocess the 5' RACE reads, holding one entry per CDR3 protein. The sample carries hundreds of thousands of distinct CDR3 sequences, 25% to 30% recorded once. Sequencing was performed on blood. The receptors come from a woman aged 80 or over in good health.

In its sample, this clonotype was seen a few times. J is TRBJ1-2 and V is TRBV5-1, with 8 bases identical to TRBD1. V lost 4 bases to trimming and J lost 0 bases; unmatched junction nucleotides: 5. The V gene's germline CDR1 is SGHRS and CDR2 YFSETQ. This CDR3 contains 15 residues. The CDR3 loop reads CASSATTGANYGYTF. In DNA, the CDR3 is TGCGCCAGCAGCGCAACGACAGGGGCTAACTATGGCTACACCTTC.

The table lists this clonotype with many counts. V usage is TRBV4-2 and J usage is TRBJ2-4; tentative D call: TRBD1 (5 bases). The germline V gene encodes CDR1 LGHNA and CDR2 YNFKEQ. This CDR3 region has 15 residues. With 1 base removed from V and 6 bases from J, the gap between germline ends came to 13 bases. The CDR3 nucleotides read TGTGCCAGCAGCCAAGGGGCAGGGTCAGGAAACATTCAGTACTTC. It is translated as CASSQGAGSGNIQYF.

This clonotype was counted only a few times. J is TRBJ2-3 and V is TRBV5-5; 10 nucleotides align to TRBD2. CDR3 length: 15 residues. The J segment lost 6 bases and the V segment lost 6 bases, leaving 10 bases of the junction unmatched. CDR1 SGHKS and CDR2 YYEKEE come from the germline V gene (reference sequence). The DNA of the CDR3 is TGTGCCAGCAATATAGCGGGGGGCATGTGGGATACGCAGTATTTT. This translates into CASNIAGGMWDTQYF.

A few counts support this clonotype. This chain uses TRBV6-5 with TRBJ1-1; 8 bases map to TRBD1. The germline V gene has CDR1 MNHEY and CDR2 SVGAGI. With V trimmed by 6 bases and J by 6 bases, 3 bases remained unmatched. The CDR3 extends over 12 amino acids. The CDR3 DNA reads TGTGCCAGCAGCGACAGGGGCGCTGAAGCTTTCTTT. Protein: CASSDRGAEAFF.

This clonotype was seen more than once but under ten times. This may come from a read error, since a much larger clone is one base off. V gene TRBV29-1 combines with J gene TRBJ2-3; D possibly corresponds to TRBD2 (7 bases). The germline CDR1 and CDR2 sequences are SQVTM and ANQGSEA. The CDR3 totals 14 residues. CDR3 protein: CSSREGGTTGTQYF. The CDR3 DNA sequence: TGCAGTTCCAGGGAGGGGGGTACCACAGGTACGCAGTATTTT.

This clonotype was seen ten or more times. The rearrangement uses TRBV7-9 and TRBJ2-7; 8 nucleotides match TRBD1. V was pared by 3 bases and J by 1 base, with 11 bases of the junction left unmatched. Germline V CDR1 and CDR2: SEHNR, FQNEAQ (reference sequence). The CDR3 consists of 17 residues. The CDR3 nucleotides read TGTGCCAGCAGCTTCCCCCGACAGGGGATTCTTTCCTACGAGCAGTACTTC. Amino acids: CASSFPRQGILSYEQYF.

The chain has TRBV20-1 and TRBJ1-1; 9 bases agree with TRBD1. V lost 5 bases to trimming and J lost 5 bases; unmatched junction nucleotides: 6. Germline-derived CDR1 and CDR2 are DFQATT and SNEGSKA (reference sequence). This CDR3 has 13 amino acids. In DNA, the CDR3 is TGCAGTGCTTTTGACAGGGGGACTACTGAAGCTTTCTTT. As protein: CSAFDRGTTEAFF.

V is TRBV6-1 and J is TRBJ1-2; 9 bases are shared with TRBD1. Germline V gives CDR1 MNHNS, CDR2 SASEGT. This CDR3 is 16 amino acids long. With 4 bases clipped from V and 7 bases from J, the junction kept 13 bases outside the gene matches. In DNA, the CDR3 is TGTGCCAGCAGTGCCCACTCACAGGGGGCGTATGGTGGCTACACCTTC. Translation: CASSAHSQGAYGGYTF.

In its sample, this clonotype was seen a few times. At one end the junction does not follow the germline gene, possibly because of a read error. The rearrangement uses TRBV5-1 and TRBJ1-6; D not certain. Germline loops: CDR1 SGHRS, CDR2 YFSETQ. The CDR3 loop spans 14 amino acids. The CDR3 reads CANSLSVGNSPLHF. CDR3 DNA sequence: TGCGCCAACAGCTTATCGGTCGGGAATTCACCCCTCCACTTT.

The table lists this clonotype with many counts. V usage is TRBV29-1 and J usage is TRBJ2-1; D not certain. The V gene lost 3 bases and the J gene lost 8 bases, with 11 bases spanning the gap. Germline CDR1 reads SQVTM; CDR2 reads ANQGSEA. The CDR3 length is 12 residues. CDR3 DNA sequence: TGCAGCGTTGAGACCAGCATGGATGAGCAGTTCTTC. Protein product: CSVETSMDEQFF.

In DNA, the CDR3 is TGTGCCAGTTGGGACAGGAGCTCCTATAATTCACCCCTCCACTTT. Its translation is CASWDRSSYNSPLHF. The V gene is TRBV19, the J gene TRBJ1-6; 8 nucleotides align to TRBD1. Germline V CDR1 and CDR2: LNHDA, SQIVND (reference sequence). Trimming cost V 8 bases and J 0 bases; bases outside gene matches: 3. The CDR3 spans 15 residues.

This chain joins TRBV27 and TRBJ2-5; 7 bases fit TRBD2. Per the germline V gene, CDR1 is MNHEY and CDR2 is SMNVEV (reference sequence). Unmatched junction bases numbered 11, after V lost 9 bases and J lost 4 bases. This CDR3 contains 14 residues. DNA for the CDR3: TGTGCCAGTAGACGGGACTACATTGGAGAGACCCAGTACTTC. Amino acid sequence: CASRRDYIGETQYF.

The chain joins TRBV7-2 to TRBJ1-5; D not certain. This CDR3 has 16 amino acids. V was trimmed by 1 base and J by 7 bases, leaving 17 bases between them. Germline CDR1 and CDR2: SGHTA and FQGNSA. The CDR3 loop reads CASSLGTPSTGQPQHF. The CDR3 region has the DNA TGTGCCAGCAGCTTAGGGACTCCGTCCACGGGCCAGCCCCAGCATTTT. Using reference TRBV7-2 and TRBJ1-5 for the parts outside the CDR3, the full variable domain is GAGVSQSPSNKVTEKGKDVELRCDPISGHTALYWYRQSLGQGLEFLIYFQGNSAPDKSGLPSDRFSAERTGGSVSTLTIQRTQQEDSAVYLCASSLGTPSTGQPQHFGDGTRLSIL.

The sample holds many counts of this clonotype. The chain joins TRBV27 to TRBJ1-6; D remains unclear. V lost 4 bases, J lost 10 bases, and 11 bases lay in between. Germline V gives CDR1 MNHEY, CDR2 SMNVEV (reference sequence). The CDR3 runs to 13 residues. The CDR3 spells CASSYGLGSPLHF. The CDR3 DNA sequence: TGTGCCAGCAGTTACGGGCTGGGATCACCCCTCCACTTT.

As DNA, the CDR3 is TGCAGCGCCAGACTAGCGGGAGGGTTGAGCTCCTACAATGAGCAGTTCTTC. Translated: CSARLAGGLSSYNEQFF. This chain links TRBV29-1 with TRBJ2-1; the match to TRBD2 covers 14 bases. J lost 0 bases, V lost 7 bases, and 8 bases had no gene match. The CDR3 runs to 17 residues. Germline V CDR1 and CDR2: SQVTM, ANQGSEA.